The table lists the clone carrying this T cell receptor (beta chain) with a few counts. Its antigen is undetermined. The data derive from a study of CD8+CD57+ T cells in acquired aplastic anemia. Study in general: CD4+ and CD8+ cells, once sorted, gave DNA averaging around 3.2 ug. Study conclusions and caveats: The study found no significant CD8+ Simpson's diversity difference between patients and controls. About 30 CD8+ CDR3 sequences occurred in both the patients and the controls.

TCR beta VDJ and CDR3 profiling used genomic DNA as template. TCRdb itself ran the reads through MiXCR, one entry per CDR3 protein. The sample consists of more than 150,000 distinct CDR3 sequences, around 66% of them appearing once. Germline lookup yields CDR1 SEHNR and CDR2 FQNEAQ (reference sequence). Between the trimmed V and J ends, which lost 2 bases and 4 bases, there was a span of 9 bases. The CDR3 has 13 residues. V usage is TRBV7-9 and J usage is TRBJ2-7; D is perhaps TRBD1 (5 bases). Sequencing used sorted CD4+, CD8+, or CD8+CD57+ T cells (not recorded which) from PBMCs. The receptor comes from a human donor with severe aplastic anemia or a healthy control (not recorded which). The CDR3 loop reads CASSLQGMYEQYF. The CDR3 DNA reads as TGTGCCAGCAGCTTACAGGGAATGTACGAGCAGTACTTC.